The T cell receptor (beta chain) described here comes from a study of T-cell reconstitution after alpha-beta-depleted transplantation in children. Whole-study results and caveats: The study reportedly traced alpha-beta T cells about two months after transplant to several hundred expanded graft clones. T-cell counts and diversity at one year post-transplant came mainly from newly produced T cells. There were some patients whose high TCRbeta diversity at day 60 came from surviving recipient T cells and thymic progenitors.

This clonotype occurred a few times. What it binds is unknown. TCRbeta library preparation incorporated unique molecular identifiers. A single record per CDR3 protein comes from TCRdb applying MiXCR to the PCR reads. Of some 600,000 distinct CDR3 sequences listed, 10% to 15% are singletons. Germline V gives CDR1 SGHTA, CDR2 FQGNSA. This CDR3 spans 14 amino acids. Trimming pared 5 bases from V and 10 bases from J, leaving 18 bases between. This clonotype was sampled from a male patient between 10 and 17 years old who had a stem cell transplant for acute myeloid leukemia, so the T cells may come from the graft donor. The input for sequencing was PBMCs, mostly from graft donor cells, taken 360 days after TCRalphabeta/CD19-depleted stem cell transplant. The chain employs TRBV7-2 and TRBJ2-1, with D hard to call. In nucleotides, the CDR3 is TGTGCCAGCAGCCTACCCGGGTACTATCGGGAGCAGTTCTTC. Its protein product is CASSLPGYYREQFF.